Shown below are 16 T cell receptor beta chains from a single sample sequenced in a study of blood T cell repertoires in COVID-19. Sequenced by immunoSEQ multiplex PCR; TCRdb stores in-frame clones only, minus some. The sample yields fewer than 250,000 clones, about 80% seen once. Sequencing was performed on peripheral blood. All receptors derive from a woman aged 40 to 50 with active or convalescent COVID-19.

The rearrangement joins TRBV2 to TRBJ1-6, with 9 bases aligning to TRBD1. The CDR3 runs to 15 residues. Germline trimming cut 6 bases from V and 9 bases from J; bases unmatched to any gene: 9. Germline V gives CDR1 SNHLY, CDR2 FYNNEI. CDR3 sequence (DNA): TGTGCCAGCAGCCGTACAGACAGGGGGAGTTCACCCCTCCACTTT. Translating it yields CASSRTDRGSSPLHF.

The rearrangement links TRBV27 to TRBJ2-1; 10 nucleotides align to TRBD1. Germline loops: CDR1 MNHEY, CDR2 SMNVEV (reference sequence). V lost 3 bases and J lost 6; bases outside the gene matches: 11. The CDR3 length is 17 residues. CDR3 nucleotides: TGTGCCAGCAGTTTGGACTCCGGGACAGGGGTTCCCAATGAGCAGTTCTTC. Protein sequence: CASSLDSGTGVPNEQFF.

The J gene is TRBJ1-2, the V gene TRBV18, with 9 bases matching TRBD1. Trimming removed 5 bases from V and 1 base from J; junction bases left unmatched: 8. The CDR3 runs 16 residues. CDR1 and CDR2 (germline): KGHSH, LQKENI. CDR3 loop: CASSAQGQGNNYGYTF. CDR3 bases: TGTGCCAGCTCAGCCCAGGGACAGGGAAATAACTATGGCTACACCTTC.

This clone was observed once. The chain uses TRBV9 and TRBJ2-3, with 7 bases aligning to TRBD2. Germline CDR1 and CDR2: SGDLS and YYNGEE. Losses at the gene ends were 0 bases for V and 0 bases for J; bases not matched to a gene: 4. The CDR3 spans 16 residues. This chain's CDR3 is CASSVGSGGSTDTQYF. CDR3 nucleotides: TGTGCCAGCAGCGTAGGGTCGGGAGGAAGCACAGATACGCAGTATTTT. Full variable domain (outside the CDR3, taken from reference TRBV9 and TRBJ2-3): DSGVTQTPKHLITATGQRVTLRCSPRSGDLSVYWYQQSLDQGLQFLIQYYNGEERAKGNILERFSAQQFPDLHSELNLSSLELGDSALYFCASSVGSGGSTDTQYFGPGTRLTVL.

Comments on this clone: The identical CDR3 is also encoded by other nucleotide sequences in the sample. The chain combines TRBV5-1 with TRBJ2-7; 7 nucleotides align to TRBD2. The CDR3 runs to 14 residues. Germline V CDR1 and CDR2: SGHRS, YFSETQ. Trimming took 2 bases from V and 3 from J; bases not matched to a gene: 5. DNA of the CDR3: TGCGCCAGCAGCTTTGGCGGGAGTAGCTACGAGCAGTACTTC. It is translated as CASSFGGSSYEQYF.

The CDR3 spells CASSATWAEQYF. The CDR3 bases are TGTGCCAGCAGTGCTACTTGGGCAGAGCAGTACTTC. This chain joins TRBV2 and TRBJ2-7; D is ambiguous. This CDR3 is built from 12 residues. Germline V lookup: CDR1 SNHLY, CDR2 FYNNEI. The ends were cut back, 4 bases at V and 7 bases at J, with 11 bases in the middle.

In this sample, this clone turned up once. The chain recombines TRBV30 with TRBJ1-2; TRBD1 agrees at 9 bases. This CDR3 contains 15 residues. CDR1 is GTSNPN, CDR2 SVGIG, per germline (reference sequence). After removal of 0 bases from V and 8 bases from J, the junction contained 10 bases not matched to a gene. CDR3: CAWSVMGQGKGGYTF. The CDR3 DNA is TGTGCCTGGAGTGTAATGGGACAGGGTAAGGGAGGCTACACCTTC.

The chain recombines TRBV3-1 (or the pseudogene TRBV3-2) with TRBJ2-4, with 9 bases matching TRBD1. The germline CDR1 and CDR2 sequences are LGHDT and YNNKEL (reference sequence). The V and J ends lost 5 bases and 0 bases, in that order; junction bases with no gene match: 14. This CDR3 is built from 19 residues. Written as DNA, the CDR3 is TGTGCCAGCAGCGAGCGACAGGGGGAAGTTTTGTTAGCCAAAAACATTCAGTACTTC. It is translated as CASSERQGEVLLAKNIQYF.

The gene calls are TRBV25-1 and TRBJ1-2, with no clear D. The CDR3 loop spans 13 amino acids. V lost 2 bases and J lost 7, with 11 bases in between. Germline loops: CDR1 MGHDK, CDR2 SYGVNS. CDR3 coding DNA: TGTGCCAGCAGTGAAGCCGGGGTCCGTGGCTACACCTTC. It codes for CASSEAGVRGYTF.

The chain joins TRBV5-1 to TRBJ1-3; D is undetermined. V was shortened by 4 bases and J by 0 bases, with 14 bases between the two germline ends. This CDR3 is 16 amino acids long. Germline V lookup: CDR1 SGHRS, CDR2 YFSETQ. This CDR3 is CASSASGSLSGNTIYF. CDR3 nucleotide sequence: TGCGCCAGCAGCGCCTCCGGGTCACTCTCTGGAAACACCATATATTTT.

The chain joins TRBV28 to TRBJ2-5, with a tentative D call TRBD1 (6 bases). CDR1 and CDR2 (germline): MDHEN, SYDVKM. The CDR3 is 14 amino acids. Trimming took off 1 base at V and 5 bases at J, with 11 bases between the two ends. The CDR3 DNA reads as TGTGCCAGCAGTTTATCGACAGGAAGGGAGACCCAGTACTTC. As protein: CASSLSTGRETQYF.

The chain couples TRBV24-1 to TRBJ1-5; D is ambiguous. Trimming cost V 3 bases and J 5 bases, with 10 bases left between them. Germline V gene data show CDR1 as KGHDR and CDR2 as SFDVKD. This CDR3 contains 14 residues. CDR3 DNA: TGTGCCACCAGTGATGGCAGATTTTATCAGCCCCAGCATTTT. Encoded protein: CATSDGRFYQPQHF.

This clone was seen more than once but under ten times. This chain joins TRBV28 and TRBJ2-7; no clear D gene. Germline V lookup: CDR1 MDHEN, CDR2 SYDVKM. The CDR3 has 12 amino acids. Trimming pared 6 bases from V and 6 bases from J, leaving 12 bases between. The chain's CDR3 is CASSLFLSEQYF. The CDR3 DNA is TGTGCCAGCAGCCTTTTCCTGAGCGAGCAGTACTTC.

This clone was seen more than once but under ten times. V gene TRBV24-1 combines with J gene TRBJ2-2, with D maybe TRBD1 (6 bases). With 0 bases removed from V and 5 bases from J, the gap between germline ends came to 12 bases. CDR3 length equals 16 residues. Germline CDR1 is KGHDR and CDR2 is SFDVKD. CDR3 nucleotides: TGTGCCACCAGTGATTTGTTAATCAGGGGAACCGGGGAGCTGTTTTTT. Protein: CATSDLLIRGTGELFF.

V gene TRBV7-9 combines with J gene TRBJ1-5; D is uncertain. This CDR3 has 12 residues. V was shortened by 5 bases and J by 4 bases, with 6 bases between the two germline ends. Germline assignment: CDR1 SEHNR and CDR2 FQNEAQ (reference sequence). The CDR3: CASSRANQPQHF. The CDR3 DNA follows: TGTGCCAGCAGCCGAGCTAATCAGCCCCAGCATTTT.

The chain uses TRBV18 and TRBJ2-3, with D possibly matching TRBD2 (6 bases). Trimming left V 3 bases short and J 5 bases short, with 12 bases between. The CDR3 loop spans 14 amino acids. Germline V gene lookup returns CDR1 KGHSH and CDR2 LQKENI. The CDR3 reads CASSPTGVGDTQYF. The CDR3, as DNA: TGTGCCAGCTCACCGACGGGGGTGGGAGATACGCAGTATTTT.